These 9 T cell receptor beta chains originate from one sample sequenced in a study of blood T cell repertoires in COVID-19. The table came from immunoSEQ multiplex PCR; TCRdb's copy has only in-frame clones and leaves some out. The sample holds approximately 280,000 clones, around 90% seen once. The material sequenced was peripheral blood. All receptors derive from a man aged 45-65 years with acute or convalescent COVID-19.

The chain is built from TRBV7-3 and TRBJ1-5; 7 bases fit TRBD1. The V gene end was trimmed by 5 bases and the J gene end by 4 bases; junction bases not matched to a gene: 2. Germline-derived CDR1 and CDR2 are SGHTA and FQGTGA. CDR3 size: 13 residues. CDR3 amino acids: CASSLDRNQPQHF. The CDR3 DNA sequence: TGTGCCAGCAGCCTGGACAGGAATCAGCCCCAGCATTTT.

This clone has more than one count but fewer than ten. The J gene is TRBJ2-2, the V gene TRBV5-1; possibly TRBD1 for D (5 bases). Trimming shortened V by 0 bases and J by 5 bases, and 11 bases separated the two germline ends. The CDR3 totals 15 residues. Germline V gives CDR1 SGHRS, CDR2 YFSETQ. Here the CDR3 DNA reads TGCGCCAGCAGCTTGGCCCAGGGTGGGACCGGGGAGCTGTTTTTT. It is translated as CASSLAQGGTGELFF.

This clone was seen only once. The chain combines TRBV6-5 with TRBJ1-4; unclear D gene. Germline CDR1 MNHEY, CDR2 SVGAGI. V was clipped by 7 bases and J by 10 bases, with 16 bases between them. CDR3 size: 13 residues. In DNA form, the CDR3 reads TGTGCCAGCACCCCGGGAGGGCAGCGAAAACTGTTTTTT. Translation: CASTPGGQRKLFF.

The chain carries TRBV2 and TRBJ2-3; 8 bases are shared with TRBD1. V shed 6 bases and J 3 bases; nucleotides not matched to a gene: 8. Germline assignment: CDR1 SNHLY and CDR2 FYNNEI. This CDR3 region has 15 residues. CDR3 sequence: CASRDRVGLTDTQYF. The CDR3 bases are TGTGCCAGCAGGGACAGGGTGGGTTTGACAGATACGCAGTATTTT.

This rearrangement joins TRBV21-1 to TRBJ1-5; TRBD1 is taken as the D call from the table, unchecked against the DNA. TRBV21-1 is tagged as a pseudogene. The CDR3 consists of 19 residues. CDR3 sequence: CASSKRDPAGRGLNQPQHF. CDR3 coding DNA: TGTGCCAGCAGCAAAAGGGACCCGGCGGGCAGGGGATTGAATCAGCCCCAGCATTTT.

The CDR3 sequence: CASSPDSLSYEQYF. In nucleotides, the CDR3 is TGTGCCAGCAGTCCGGACAGTCTTTCCTACGAGCAGTACTTC. The rearrangement joins TRBV6-5 to TRBJ2-7, with a possible D match to TRBD1 (6 bases). The CDR3 spans 14 residues. Germline assignment: CDR1 MNHEY and CDR2 SVGAGI. V lost 5 bases to trimming and J lost 1 base, with 12 bases between them.

V gene TRBV9 combines with J gene TRBJ1-2; TRBD1 aligns across 7 bases. The CDR3 covers 16 residues. V was clipped by 0 bases and J by 2 bases; unmatched bases: 7. Germline CDR1 is SGDLS and CDR2 is YYNGEE. The CDR3, as DNA: TGTGCCAGCAGCGTAGATGCAGGGGGGACCAACTATGGCTACACCTTC. Translating it yields CASSVDAGGTNYGYTF.

The chain recombines TRBV27 with TRBJ2-7; D is undetermined. CDR3 length: 15 residues. The germline CDR1 and CDR2 sequences are MNHEY and SMNVEV (reference sequence). V was shortened by 5 bases and J by 2 bases, with 16 bases between the two germline ends. The CDR3 sequence is CASSNFPVGAYEQYF. The CDR3 bases are TGTGCCAGCAGTAATTTCCCAGTTGGTGCCTACGAGCAGTACTTC.

The chain is built from TRBV10-3 and TRBJ2-5, with D maybe TRBD2 (5 bases). The CDR3 contains 13 residues. V lost 6 bases and J lost 1, with 9 bases in between. The germline V gene encodes CDR1 ENHRY and CDR2 SYGVKD. CDR3 nucleotides: TGTGCCATCAGGACCGGAGGCCAAGAGACCCAGTACTTC. As protein: CAIRTGGQETQYF.